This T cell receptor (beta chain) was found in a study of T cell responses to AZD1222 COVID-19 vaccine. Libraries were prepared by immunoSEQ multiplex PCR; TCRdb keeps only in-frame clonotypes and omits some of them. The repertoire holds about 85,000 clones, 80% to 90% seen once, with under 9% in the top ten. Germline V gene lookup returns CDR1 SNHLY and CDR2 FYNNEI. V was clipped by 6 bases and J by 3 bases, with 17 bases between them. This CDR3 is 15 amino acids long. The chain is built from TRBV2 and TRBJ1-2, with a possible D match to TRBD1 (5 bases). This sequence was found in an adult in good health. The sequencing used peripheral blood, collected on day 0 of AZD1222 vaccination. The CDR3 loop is CASSFPEGRDYGYTF. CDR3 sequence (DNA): TGTGCCAGCAGCTTCCCTGAGGGGCGCGACTATGGCTACACCTTC.